Reported below is one TCR beta chain. This CDR3 has 12 residues. The V and J ends lost 0 bases and 5 bases respectively, with 5 bases between them. CDR1 is MNHNY and CDR2 is SVGAGI in the germline V gene (reference sequence). This specimen belongs to a study of blood T cell repertoires in COVID-19. In the study overall: Samples taken during acute and convalescent COVID-19 were collected in the United States, Italy and Spain. T cells, B-cell-depleted T cells, or PBMCs provided the cDNA or gDNA that served as material.

Original processing notes: By means of reference gene primer amplification, nucleated cell counts were estimated. Some clones are missing from TCRdb's copy, which holds only in-frame ones; the method was immunoSEQ multiplex PCR. V, J and clone size reflect that table, while D and trimming were determined from the DNA. The repertoire holds more than 200,000 clones, with 70% to 90% as singletons. The chain combines TRBV6-6 with TRBJ2-7, with D possibly matching TRBD2 (5 bases). This receptor was identified in a man younger than 35 with active or convalescent COVID-19. Sample: peripheral blood. CDR3 bases: TGTGCCAGCAGTTACTCGCGGGACGAGCAGTACTTC. Protein sequence: CASSYSRDEQYF.